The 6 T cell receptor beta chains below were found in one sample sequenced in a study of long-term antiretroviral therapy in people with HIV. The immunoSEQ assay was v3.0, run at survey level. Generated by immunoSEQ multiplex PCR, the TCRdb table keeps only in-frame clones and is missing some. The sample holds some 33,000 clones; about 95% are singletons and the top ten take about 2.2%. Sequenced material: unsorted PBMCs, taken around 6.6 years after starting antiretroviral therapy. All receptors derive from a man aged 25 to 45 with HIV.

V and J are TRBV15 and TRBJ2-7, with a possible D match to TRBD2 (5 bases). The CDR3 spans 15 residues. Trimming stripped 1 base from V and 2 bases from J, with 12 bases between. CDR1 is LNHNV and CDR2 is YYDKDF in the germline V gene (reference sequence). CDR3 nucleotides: TGTGCCACCAGCAGAGGCGACGGAGGACCCTACGAGCAGTACTTC. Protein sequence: CATSRGDGGPYEQYF.

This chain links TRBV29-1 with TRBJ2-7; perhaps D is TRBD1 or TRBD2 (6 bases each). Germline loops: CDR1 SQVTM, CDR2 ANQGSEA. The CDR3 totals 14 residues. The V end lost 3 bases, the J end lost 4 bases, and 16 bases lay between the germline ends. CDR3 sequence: CSVENTSGAYEQYF. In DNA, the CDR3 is TGCAGCGTTGAGAACACCTCGGGGGCATACGAGCAGTACTTC.

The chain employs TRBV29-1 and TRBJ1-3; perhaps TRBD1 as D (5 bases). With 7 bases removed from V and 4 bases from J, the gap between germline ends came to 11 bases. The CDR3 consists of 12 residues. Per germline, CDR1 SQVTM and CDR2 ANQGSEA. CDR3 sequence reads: CSGLTVGNTIYF. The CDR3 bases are TGCAGCGGCTTGACAGTAGGAAACACCATATATTTT.

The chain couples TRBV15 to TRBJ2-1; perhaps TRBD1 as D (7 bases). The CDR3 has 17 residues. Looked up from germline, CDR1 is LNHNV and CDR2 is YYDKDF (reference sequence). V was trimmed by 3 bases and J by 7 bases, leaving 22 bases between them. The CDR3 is CATSSPGGTERRNEQFF. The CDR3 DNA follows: TGTGCCACCAGCAGTCCCGGAGGGACAGAAAGGAGGAATGAGCAGTTCTTC.

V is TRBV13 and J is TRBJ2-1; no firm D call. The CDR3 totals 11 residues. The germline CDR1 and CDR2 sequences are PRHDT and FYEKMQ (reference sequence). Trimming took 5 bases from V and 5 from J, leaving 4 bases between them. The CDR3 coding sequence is TGTGCCAGCAGCACAAACAATGAGCAGTTCTTC. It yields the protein CASSTNNEQFF.

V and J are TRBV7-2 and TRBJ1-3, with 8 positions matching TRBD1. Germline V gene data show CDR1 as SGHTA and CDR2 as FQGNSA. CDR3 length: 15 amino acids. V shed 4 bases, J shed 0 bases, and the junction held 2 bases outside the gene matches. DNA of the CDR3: TGTGCCAGCAGCTCGGGGACAGGCTCTGGAAACACCATATATTTT. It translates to CASSSGTGSGNTIYF.